The next 27 T cell receptor beta chains were all read from a single sample in a study of blood T cell repertoires in COVID-19. The method was immunoSEQ multiplex PCR; TCRdb's version includes in-frame clones alone and lacks a portion of them. The data contain about 68,000 clones, roughly nine tenths of them seen just once; the ten biggest clones take up 7% to 10%. Sequencing used peripheral blood. These receptors all stem from a man aged 50-60 years with active COVID-19.

The V call is TRBV5-1, the J call TRBJ2-5, with D perhaps TRBD2 (6 bases). The CDR3 sequence is 14 residues long. Trimming shortened V by 0 bases and J by 4 bases, and 10 bases separated the two germline ends. CDR1 and CDR2 (germline): SGHRS, YFSETQ. CDR3 bases: TGCGCCAGCAGCTTGGGCGGGGTATCAGAGACCCAGTACTTC. It codes for CASSLGGVSETQYF.

The chain has TRBV10-3 and TRBJ1-2; D not resolved. CDR1 ENHRY and CDR2 SYGVKD come from the germline V gene. This CDR3 contains 13 residues. The V end was cut by 4 bases, the J end by 4 bases, with 10 bases between. The CDR3 loop reads CAISGGQFYGYTF. CDR3 coding DNA: TGTGCCATCAGTGGAGGGCAGTTCTATGGCTACACCTTC.

The chain joins TRBV5-5 to TRBJ2-5; D call uncertain. Germline loops: CDR1 SGHKS, CDR2 YYEKEE (reference sequence). The CDR3 spans 13 residues. Deletions cut 0 bases from V and 1 base from J, with 4 bases between. The CDR3 nucleotides read TGTGCCAGCAGCTTGGATCTCCAAGAGACCCAGTACTTC. Translating it yields CASSLDLQETQYF.

This chain connects TRBV7-8 to TRBJ2-7; 8 nucleotides align to TRBD1. CDR1 and CDR2 from the germline V gene are SGHVS and FQNEAQ. This CDR3 region has 15 residues. The trim removed 1 base at V and 2 bases at J, leaving 4 bases unmatched. As DNA, the CDR3 is TGTGCCAGCAGCTTAGAGGACAGGGATCCCTACGAGCAGTACTTC. Amino acids: CASSLEDRDPYEQYF.

V gene TRBV27 combines with J gene TRBJ2-1; a possible D gene is TRBD1 (7 bases). Trimming took off 5 bases at V and 7 bases at J, with 21 bases between the two ends. Germline lookup yields CDR1 MNHEY and CDR2 SMNVEV (reference sequence). CDR3 length: 16 residues. CDR3 DNA sequence: TGTGCCAGCAGTGAGGGACGGAGGGGGCCGTGGAATGAGCAGTTCTTC. This codes for CASSEGRRGPWNEQFF.

The V gene is TRBV10-3, the J gene TRBJ2-7; 7 bases line up with TRBD1. Losses at the gene ends were 11 bases for V and 0 bases for J; bases not matched to a gene: 19. Germline loops: CDR1 ENHRY, CDR2 SYGVKD. The CDR3 has 17 residues. Written as DNA, the CDR3 is TGTGCCGTCTCGAACATTCCGGGACAGAAGAGCTCCTACGAGCAGTACTTC. Amino acid sequence: CAVSNIPGQKSSYEQYF.

This chain's CDR3 is CSASGGPGANVLTF. The DNA of the CDR3 is TGCAGTGCTAGTGGAGGGCCCGGGGCCAACGTCCTGACTTTC. V gene TRBV20-1 combines with J gene TRBJ2-6; D may be TRBD2 (6 bases). V lost 3 bases and J 4 bases, leaving 10 bases between the germline ends. In germline, CDR1 is DFQATT, CDR2 SNEGSKA (reference sequence). This CDR3 has 14 amino acids.

This chain links TRBV3-1 (or the pseudogene TRBV3-2) with TRBJ1-3; D is ambiguous. The germline CDR1 and CDR2 sequences are LGHDT and YNNKEL (reference sequence). The CDR3 runs 15 residues. Between the trimmed V and J ends, which lost 4 bases and 4 bases, there was a span of 14 bases. The CDR3 loop is CASSLPSGKGNTIYF. CDR3 in DNA: TGTGCCAGCAGCCTACCTAGTGGAAAAGGAAACACCATATATTTT.

V is TRBV30 and J is TRBJ2-2; TRBD1 matches 9 bases. The CDR3 loop spans 15 amino acids. The V and J ends lost 8 bases and 6 bases, in that order; junction bases with no gene match: 13. Germline V lookup: CDR1 GTSNPN, CDR2 SVGIG (reference sequence). The CDR3 DNA reads TGTGCCGGAACGCCGGGACAGGGTTTGTCCGGGGAGCTGTTTTTT. Its translation is CAGTPGQGLSGELFF.

The V call is TRBV2, the J call TRBJ1-1, with D possibly being TRBD1 (6 bases). Germline V gives CDR1 SNHLY, CDR2 FYNNEI. The V end lost 5 bases, the J end lost 0 bases, and 10 bases lay between the germline ends. The CDR3 contains 14 residues. CDR3: CASSYRAVNTEAFF. As DNA, the CDR3 is TGTGCCAGCAGTTACAGGGCGGTGAACACTGAAGCTTTCTTT.

This chain links TRBV7-2 with TRBJ2-2, with D perhaps TRBD2 (7 bases). Trimming took off 7 bases at V and 3 bases at J, with 21 bases between the two ends. The CDR3 totals 17 residues. Per the germline V gene, CDR1 is SGHTA and CDR2 is FQGNSA. In nucleotides, the CDR3 is TGTGCCAGCACCCTACTGGGGGGGGGCCTCGACACCGGGGAGCTGTTTTTT. This encodes CASTLLGGGLDTGELFF.

This sequence joins TRBV5-1 and TRBJ2-7; 8 bases line up with TRBD1. Germline V gives CDR1 SGHRS, CDR2 YFSETQ. CDR3 size: 14 residues. With V trimmed by 2 bases and J by 5 bases, 6 bases remained unmatched. CDR3 loop: CASSFWTGRNEQYF. The CDR3 bases are TGCGCCAGCAGCTTTTGGACAGGGCGTAACGAGCAGTACTTC.

The V and J genes are TRBV12-3 or TRBV12-4 and TRBJ1-2; D is undetermined. The length of the CDR3 is 13 residues. V was shortened by 10 bases and J by 4 bases, with 16 bases between the two germline ends. The CDR3 is CATSSGVIYGYTF. The CDR3 region has the DNA TGTGCCACCTCTAGCGGGGTTATCTATGGCTACACCTTC.

The chain recombines TRBV6-5 with TRBJ1-1, with 10 positions matching TRBD1. V shed 6 bases and J 1 base; nucleotides not matched to a gene: 2. This CDR3 comprises 14 residues. Germline assignment: CDR1 MNHEY and CDR2 SVGAGI. This chain's CDR3 is CASRDRGENTEAFF. CDR3 DNA: TGTGCCAGCAGGGACAGGGGGGAGAACACTGAAGCTTTCTTT.

This clone was seen just once. CDR3 sequence (DNA): TGTGCCAGCAGCGAGCCACAGGGGGCGAATTTGGGGAATGAGCAGTTCTTC. This translates into CASSEPQGANLGNEQFF. The chain joins TRBV5-4 to TRBJ2-1; 9 bases are shared with TRBD1. The length of the CDR3 is 17 residues. The germline CDR1 and CDR2 sequences are SGHNT and YYREEE (reference sequence). J was trimmed by 7 bases and V by 4 bases; bases with no gene match: 15.

In DNA form, the CDR3 reads TGTGCCAGCAGCGCCCACCGGGGGACCGGAGACAATGAGCAGTTCTTC. Protein: CASSAHRGTGDNEQFF. The chain links TRBV7-9 to TRBJ2-1; TRBD2 might be the D (6 bases). The CDR3 covers 16 residues. Germline V gene sequence: CDR1 SEHNR, CDR2 FQNEAQ (reference sequence). Trimming shortened V by 5 bases and J by 5 bases, and 19 bases separated the two germline ends.

The gene calls are TRBV27 and TRBJ2-5; possible D gene TRBD1, 5 bases. CDR3 length equals 14 residues. Germline V gene data show CDR1 as MNHEY and CDR2 as SMNVEV (reference sequence). Trimming pared 2 bases from V and 4 bases from J, leaving 11 bases between. The CDR3 DNA follows: TGTGCCAGCAGTTTAGGGCTAGGGGTAGAGACCCAGTACTTC. Protein: CASSLGLGVETQYF.

The gene calls are TRBV4-1 and TRBJ2-7; 9 bases fit TRBD1. CDR1 is MGHRA and CDR2 is YSYEKL in the germline V gene. There are 13 residues in the CDR3. V dropped 4 bases and J dropped 5; count of bases not matched to a gene: 3. The CDR3 protein is CASSPGTGNEQYF. The CDR3 DNA follows: TGCGCCAGCAGCCCCGGGACAGGGAACGAGCAGTACTTC.

This clone was counted only a few times. V is TRBV25-1 and J is TRBJ2-5, with D perhaps TRBD2 (5 bases). CDR1 and CDR2 (germline): MGHDK, SYGVNS. Trimming shortened V by 2 bases and J by 0 bases, and 7 bases separated the two germline ends. This CDR3 comprises 14 residues. The CDR3, as DNA: TGTGCCAGCAGTGAACGGGGTCACCAAGAGACCCAGTACTTC. The encoded protein is CASSERGHQETQYF.

V is TRBV4-1 and J is TRBJ1-4, with 9 bases matching TRBD1. The CDR3 loop spans 17 amino acids. Germline CDR1 MGHRA, CDR2 YSYEKL. V lost 6 bases and J lost 4; bases outside the gene matches: 12. The CDR3 DNA reads TGCGCCAGCAGTCGGGACAGGGTTCTGTTGGGTAATGAAAAACTGTTTTTT. Its translation is CASSRDRVLLGNEKLFF.

This clone was seen only once. The chain joins TRBV3-1 (or the pseudogene TRBV3-2) to TRBJ2-7; D is perhaps TRBD2 (6 bases). V lost 3 bases and J lost 0, with 12 bases in between. The germline V gene encodes CDR1 LGHDT and CDR2 YNNKEL (reference sequence). This CDR3 is built from 15 residues. The CDR3 reads CASSHTVGGSYEQYF. Here the CDR3 DNA reads TGTGCCAGCAGCCATACGGTGGGGGGCTCCTACGAGCAGTACTTC.

J is TRBJ1-1 and V is TRBV11-2, with TRBD1 as a possible D gene (6 bases). V was shortened by 4 bases and J by 5 bases, with 14 bases between the two germline ends. This CDR3 spans 14 amino acids. Germline V gene sequence: CDR1 SGHAT, CDR2 FQNNGV. The CDR3 loop reads CASSSLQGRTEAFF. The CDR3, as DNA: TGTGCCAGCAGCTCACTACAGGGTCGGACTGAAGCTTTCTTT.

This sequence joins TRBV6-5 and TRBJ2-5; 10 bases fit TRBD1. CDR1 and CDR2 (germline): MNHEY, SVGAGI. The trim removed 6 bases at V and 5 bases at J, leaving 3 bases unmatched. CDR3 length equals 13 residues. The CDR3 sequence is CASRGTGVETQYF. The CDR3 bases are TGTGCCAGCAGAGGGACAGGGGTGGAGACCCAGTACTTC.

A remark on this clone: A read error may account for a junction end that differs from germline. CDR3 amino acids: CASREDRGTSFTTEAFF. DNA of the CDR3: TGTGCCAGCAGGGAAGACAGGGGGACGTCGTTTACCACTGAAGCTTTCTTT. The rearrangement joins TRBV2 to TRBJ1-1; 9 bases align to TRBD1. CDR3 size: 17 residues. In germline, CDR1 is SNHLY, CDR2 FYNNEI.

This clone was found once. This chain joins TRBV11-2 and TRBJ1-2, with TRBD1 as a possible D gene (5 bases). V lost 0 bases to trimming and J lost 8 bases, with 13 bases between them. This CDR3 has 14 residues. The germline V gene encodes CDR1 SGHAT and CDR2 FQNNGV. This CDR3 is CASSLDGGGLGYTF. DNA for the CDR3: TGTGCCAGCAGCTTAGATGGGGGAGGACTCGGCTACACCTTC.

The genes are TRBV20-1 and TRBJ2-7; TRBD2 is a possible D gene (5 bases). The CDR3 has 13 residues. The V gene lost 6 bases and the J gene lost 2 bases, with 14 bases spanning the gap. Per germline, CDR1 DFQATT and CDR2 SNEGSKA (reference sequence). The CDR3 is CSASSTGTYEQYF. CDR3 coding DNA: TGCAGTGCAAGTTCGACGGGGACCTACGAGCAGTACTTC.

V is TRBV4-2 and J is TRBJ1-6; 8 nucleotides align to TRBD1. The V gene end was trimmed by 2 bases and the J gene end by 10 bases; junction bases not matched to a gene: 4. Germline CDR1 reads LGHNA; CDR2 reads YNFKEQ. The CDR3 sequence is 14 residues long. The CDR3 DNA follows: TGTGCCAGCAGCCAAAGTACAGGGGGGTCACCCCTCCACTTT. Translated: CASSQSTGGSPLHF.